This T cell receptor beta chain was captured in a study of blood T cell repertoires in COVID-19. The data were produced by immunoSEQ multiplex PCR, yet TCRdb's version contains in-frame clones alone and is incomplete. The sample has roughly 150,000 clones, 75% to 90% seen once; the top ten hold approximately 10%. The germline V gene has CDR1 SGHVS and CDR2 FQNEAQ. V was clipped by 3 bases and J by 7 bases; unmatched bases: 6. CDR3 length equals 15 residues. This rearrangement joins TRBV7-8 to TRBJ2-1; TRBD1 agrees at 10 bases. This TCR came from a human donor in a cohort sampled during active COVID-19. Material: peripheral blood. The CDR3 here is CASSFSGTGVNEQFF. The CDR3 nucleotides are TGTGCCAGCAGCTTCTCCGGGACAGGGGTGAATGAGCAGTTCTTC.